This record concerns one TCR beta chain sequence. The data belong to a study of blood T cell repertoires in COVID-19. As for the study in general: Collection of acute and convalescent COVID-19 samples took place in the United States, Italy and Spain.

TCRdb's copy holds only in-frame clones and misses some; the assay was immunoSEQ multiplex PCR. In the table there are over 130,000 clones, about 80% of which are singletons. Germline V gene lookup returns CDR1 SGHKS and CDR2 YYEKEE (reference sequence). This CDR3 contains 14 residues. The junction had 4 bases not matched to a gene; V was cut back by 6 bases and J by 6 bases. The rearrangement joins TRBV5-5 to TRBJ2-1; 12 nucleotides align to TRBD2. Sequenced: PBMCs or T cells enriched from blood (not recorded which). The sequence was obtained from a woman aged 18-29 years who had been exposed to COVID-19. CDR3 amino acids: CASTLAGGINEQFF. CDR3 bases: TGTGCCAGCACTCTAGCGGGAGGGATCAATGAGCAGTTCTTC.